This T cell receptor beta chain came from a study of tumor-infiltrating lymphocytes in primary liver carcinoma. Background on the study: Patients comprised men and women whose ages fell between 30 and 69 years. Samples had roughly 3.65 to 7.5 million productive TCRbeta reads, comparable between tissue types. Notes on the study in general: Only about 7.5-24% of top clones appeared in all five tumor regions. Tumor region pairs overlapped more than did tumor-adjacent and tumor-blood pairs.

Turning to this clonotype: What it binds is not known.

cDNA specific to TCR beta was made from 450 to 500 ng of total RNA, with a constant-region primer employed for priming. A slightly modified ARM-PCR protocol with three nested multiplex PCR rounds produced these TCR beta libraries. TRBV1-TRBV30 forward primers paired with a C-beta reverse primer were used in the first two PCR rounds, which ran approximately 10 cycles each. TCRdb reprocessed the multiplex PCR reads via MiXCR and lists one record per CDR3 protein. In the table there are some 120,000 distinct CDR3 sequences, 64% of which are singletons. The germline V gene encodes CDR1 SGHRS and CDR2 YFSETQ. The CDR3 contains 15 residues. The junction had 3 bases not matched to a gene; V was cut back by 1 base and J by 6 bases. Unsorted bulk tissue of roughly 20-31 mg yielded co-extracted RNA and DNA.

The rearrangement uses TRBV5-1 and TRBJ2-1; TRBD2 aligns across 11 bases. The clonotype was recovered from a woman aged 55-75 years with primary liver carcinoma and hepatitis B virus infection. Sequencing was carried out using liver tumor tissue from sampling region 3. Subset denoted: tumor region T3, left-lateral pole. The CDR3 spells CASSLTLAGANEQFF. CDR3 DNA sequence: TGCGCCAGCAGCTTGACACTAGCGGGAGCCAATGAGCAGTTCTTC. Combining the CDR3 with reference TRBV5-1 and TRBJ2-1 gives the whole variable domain KAGVTQTPRYLIKTRGQQVTLSCSPISGHRSVSWYQQTPGQGLQFLFEYFSETQRNKGNFPGRFSGRQFSNSRSEMNVSTLELGDSALYLCASSLTLAGANEQFFGPGTRLTVL.